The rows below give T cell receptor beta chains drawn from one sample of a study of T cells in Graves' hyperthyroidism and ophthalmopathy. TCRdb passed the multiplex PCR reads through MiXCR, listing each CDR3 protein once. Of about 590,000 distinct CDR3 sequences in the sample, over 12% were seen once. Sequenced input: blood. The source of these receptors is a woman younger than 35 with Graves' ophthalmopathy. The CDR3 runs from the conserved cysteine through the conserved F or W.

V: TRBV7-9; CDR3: CASSLFGTGGWGAFF
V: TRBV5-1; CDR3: CASSTDTLIYEQYF
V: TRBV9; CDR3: CASSVGSGLAEYNEQFF
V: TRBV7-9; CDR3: CASSLAGGGTGELFF
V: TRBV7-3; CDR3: CASSMRLAEDTQYF
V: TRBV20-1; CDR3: CSARVAGTRAYNEQFF
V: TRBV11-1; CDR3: CASMVFDLNTEAFF
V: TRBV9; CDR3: CASSVEQNYEQYF
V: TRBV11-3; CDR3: CASSSGAGSSTGYTF
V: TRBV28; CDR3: CASRGTGRGTYEQYF
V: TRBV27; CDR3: CASSQTGSGANVLTF
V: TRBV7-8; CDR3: CASSWPLNHPLHF
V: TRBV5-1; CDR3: CASSLVTGGNTEAFF
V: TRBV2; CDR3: CASQYGGTGGSHEQYF
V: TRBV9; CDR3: CASSVGEEYEQYF
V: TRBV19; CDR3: CASSDSGVLRTYF